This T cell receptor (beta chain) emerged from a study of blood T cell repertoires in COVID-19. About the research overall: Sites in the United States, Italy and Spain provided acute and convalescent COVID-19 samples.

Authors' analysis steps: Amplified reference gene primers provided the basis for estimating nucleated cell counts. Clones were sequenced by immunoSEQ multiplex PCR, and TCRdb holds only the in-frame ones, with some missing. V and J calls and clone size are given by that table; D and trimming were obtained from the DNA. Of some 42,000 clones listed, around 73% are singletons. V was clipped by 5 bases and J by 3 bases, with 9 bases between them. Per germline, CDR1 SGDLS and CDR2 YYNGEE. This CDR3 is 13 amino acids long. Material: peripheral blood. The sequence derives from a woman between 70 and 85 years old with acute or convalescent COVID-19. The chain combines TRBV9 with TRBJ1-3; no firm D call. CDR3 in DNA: TGTGCCAGCAGTAGAGGGATTGGAAACACCATATATTTT. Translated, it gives CASSRGIGNTIYF.